The rows below give T cell receptor beta chains drawn from one sample of a study of post-analysis software for immune sequencing data. TCRdb re-called the PCR reads through MiXCR, storing one row per CDR3 protein. Of about 500,000 distinct CDR3 sequences listed, roughly 45% were seen once; the top ten hold 9% to 13%. The sequencing input was blood. These receptors all come from a girl aged 10-17 years with multiple sclerosis. CDR3s include the opening cysteine and the closing phenylalanine or tryptophan. The D gene is left open where the match is weak. The size entry is marked missing in some rows and otherwise reads once, few, many or a size class.

length	V	D	J	size	CDR3	DNA
14	TRBV7-2	TRBD1	TRBJ1-4	few	CASSSLGQQEKLFF	TGTGCCAGCAGTTCCTTGGGACAGCAGGAAAAACTGTTTTTT
15	TRBV12-3/TRBV12-4	-	TRBJ2-7	-	CASSPTVGPAYEQYF	TGTGCCAGCAGTCCGACCGTTGGACCGGCCTACGAGCAGTACTTC
17	TRBV5-1	-	TRBJ2-7	few	CASSLDESGTDSYEQYF	TGCGCCAGCAGCTTGGATGAGTCCGGGACTGACTCCTACGAGCAGTACTTC
13	TRBV29-1	-	TRBJ2-7	many	CSVEVGAAYEQYF	TGCAGCGTTGAAGTGGGGGCAGCCTACGAGCAGTACTTC
13	TRBV29-1	-	TRBJ2-7	few	CSVEDRAGIEQYF	TGCAGCGTTGAAGATAGGGCAGGGATCGAGCAGTACTTC
14	TRBV20-1	TRBD2	TRBJ2-5	-	CSARGLAGGETQYF	TGCAGTGCCCGGGGACTAGCGGGAGGGGAGACCCAGTACTTC
12	TRBV9	-	TRBJ2-1	-	CASSVTYNEQFF	TGTGCCAGCAGCGTCACCTACAATGAGCAGTTCTTC
16	TRBV29-1	-	TRBJ1-2	-	CSVTPGGGRGDYGYTF	TGCAGCGTTACCCCGGGTGGGGGTCGGGGTGACTATGGCTACACCTTC
14	TRBV4-1	TRBD2	TRBJ2-1	few	CASSLGLRDNEQFF	TGCGCCAGCAGCCTGGGACTACGAGACAATGAGCAGTTCTTC
16	TRBV12-3/TRBV12-4	-	TRBJ1-2	-	CASIKFRDKESYGYTF	TGTGCCAGCATCAAATTCCGGGACAAGGAAAGCTATGGCTACACCTTC
14	TRBV5-1	-	TRBJ2-6	few	CASSLGPGANVLTF	TGCGCCAGCAGCTTGGGTCCCGGGGCCAACGTCCTGACTTTC
13	TRBV7-9	-	TRBJ2-7	-	CASTNQRDYEQYF	TGTGCCAGCACCAATCAGAGGGACTACGAGCAGTACTTC
15	TRBV7-7	TRBD2	TRBJ2-5	many	CASSSGRAWGETQYF	TGTGCTAGCAGCTCCGGGAGGGCCTGGGGGGAGACCCAGTACTTC
15	TRBV10-3	-	TRBJ2-1	-	CAITAGQSSYNEQFF	TGTGCCATCACCGCCGGACAGAGCAGCTACAATGAGCAGTTCTTC
13	TRBV7-2	-	TRBJ1-2	-	CASSPEAAYGYTF	TGTGCCAGCAGCCCAGAGGCTGCTTATGGCTACACCTTC
14	TRBV18	TRBD1	TRBJ2-7	-	CASSPGQRNYEQYF	TGTGCCAGCTCACCGGGACAGAGAAACTACGAGCAGTACTTC
15	TRBV12-3/TRBV12-4	TRBD1	TRBJ1-6	-	CASSATGGVDSTLHF	TGTGCCAGCAGTGCGACAGGGGGAGTTGACAGCACCCTCCACTTT
15	TRBV20-1	TRBD1	TRBJ2-5	-	CSARAGDRDQETQYF	TGCAGTGCTAGAGCTGGGGACAGGGACCAAGAGACCCAGTACTTC
14	TRBV20-1	-	TRBJ2-1	-	CSARDLSSYNEQFF	TGCAGTGCTAGAGATCTAAGCTCCTACAATGAGCAGTTCTTC
15	TRBV7-2	TRBD2	TRBJ2-7	-	CASSPTSGTLDEQYF	TGTGCCAGCAGCCCTACTAGCGGGACTCTTGACGAGCAGTACTTC
14	TRBV5-1	-	TRBJ2-1	few	CANSWISSYNEQFF	TGCGCCAACAGCTGGATAAGCTCCTACAATGAGCAGTTCTTC
12	TRBV20-1	-	TRBJ2-7	few	CSAFGGVNEQYF	TGCAGTGCTTTCGGGGGAGTGAACGAGCAGTACTTC
12	TRBV29-1	-	TRBJ1-1	few	CSVEYPYPEAFF	TGCAGCGTTGAGTACCCGTACCCAGAAGCTTTCTTT
15	TRBV2	-	TRBJ1-2	few	CASSVPPSTAYGYTF	TGTGCCAGCAGTGTTCCCCCTTCGACAGCCTATGGCTACACCTTC
12	TRBV7-9	-	TRBJ2-7	many	CASSRLFYEQYF	TGTGCCAGCAGCAGACTATTCTACGAGCAGTACTTC
13	TRBV20-1	TRBD1	TRBJ2-3	-	CSARIDRADTQYF	TGCAGTGCTAGAATCGACAGGGCGGATACGCAGTATTTT
14	TRBV7-6	-	TRBJ1-1	-	CASSLARVNTEAFF	TGTGCCAGCAGCTTAGCCAGAGTGAACACTGAAGCTTTCTTT
12	TRBV6-5	-	TRBJ2-7	-	CASVDGSYEQYF	TGTGCCAGCGTGGACGGATCCTACGAGCAGTACTTC
13	TRBV6-6	TRBD1	TRBJ2-7	-	CASRATGIGEQYF	TGTGCCAGCAGAGCGACAGGGATTGGCGAGCAGTACTTC
18	TRBV11-2	TRBD1	TRBJ1-1	-	CASSPFLSDRGMNTEAFF	TGTGCCAGCAGCCCATTCCTCTCGGACAGGGGAATGAACACTGAAGCTTTCTTT
15	TRBV12-3/TRBV12-4	TRBD2	TRBJ2-7	few	CASSTTSGRMSEQYF	TGTGCCAGCAGTACGACTAGCGGGAGAATGAGCGAGCAGTACTTC
12	TRBV20-1	TRBD2	TRBJ2-7	few	CSARGLADEQYF	TGCAGTGCTAGAGGACTAGCGGACGAGCAGTACTTC
16	TRBV6-1	-	TRBJ2-5	-	CASSDRGQGPQETQYF	TGTGCCAGCAGTGATCGGGGTCAGGGACCCCAAGAGACCCAGTACTTC
14	TRBV6-2/TRBV6-3	-	TRBJ1-2	few	CASRETGGNYGYTF	TGTGCCAGCAGGGAGACAGGCGGTAACTATGGCTACACCTTC
13	TRBV4-3	-	TRBJ1-5	-	CASSQGVDQPQHF	TGCGCCAGCAGCCAAGGAGTGGATCAGCCCCAGCATTTT
13	TRBV6-2/TRBV6-3	TRBD1	TRBJ2-7	few	CASSYGTGLEQYF	TGTGCCAGCAGTTACGGGACAGGCCTCGAGCAGTACTTC
15	TRBV5-6	-	TRBJ1-2	few	CASSFTTGGEDGYTF	TGTGCCAGCAGCTTTACAACTGGGGGCGAGGATGGCTACACCTTC
14	TRBV7-6	-	TRBJ2-7	medium-sized	CASSLVDDTYEQYF	TGTGCCAGCAGCTTAGTCGACGACACCTACGAGCAGTACTTC
15	TRBV12-3/TRBV12-4	TRBD1	TRBJ2-7	-	CASRADRGRNEAQYF	TGTGCCAGCAGGGCAGACAGGGGGCGAAATGAGGCCCAGTACTTC
18	TRBV7-3	TRBD2	TRBJ2-3	-	CASSLIGPTSGYTDTQYF	TGTGCCAGCAGCTTAATTGGCCCGACTAGCGGTTACACAGATACGCAGTATTTT
15	TRBV6-6	TRBD1	TRBJ2-1	-	CASRHRQGGYNEQFF	TGTGCCAGCAGACACCGACAGGGCGGATACAATGAGCAGTTCTTC
14	TRBV29-1	TRBD1	TRBJ2-7	-	CSVGPTTGVDEQYF	TGCAGCGTTGGCCCGACGACAGGGGTTGACGAGCAGTACTTC
12	TRBV20-1	-	TRBJ2-4	-	CSASPGENIQYF	TGCAGTGCTAGTCCAGGGGAAAACATTCAGTACTTC
15	TRBV28	TRBD2	TRBJ2-7	-	CASTAPGGSRSEQYF	TGTGCCAGTACTGCCCCGGGCGGGAGCAGGTCCGAGCAGTACTTC
15	TRBV5-3	TRBD2	TRBJ2-1	-	CARSIRLAGEHEQFF	TGTGCCAGAAGCATTAGACTAGCGGGAGAACATGAGCAGTTCTTC
12	TRBV10-3	-	TRBJ2-1	-	CAIRDVGNEQFF	TGTGCCATCAGGGACGTGGGCAATGAGCAGTTCTTC
15	TRBV6-1	TRBD1	TRBJ1-2	-	CASSEATEQGNGYTF	TGTGCCAGCAGTGAAGCAACCGAACAGGGGAATGGCTACACCTTC
13	TRBV10-3	-	TRBJ2-7	-	CATQTGASYEQYF	TGTGCCACCCAAACCGGGGCCTCCTACGAGCAGTACTTC
16	TRBV29-1	TRBD2	TRBJ2-3	-	CSVGPGTSGRSDTQYF	TGCAGCGTTGGACCCGGGACTAGCGGGAGGTCAGATACGCAGTATTTT
13	TRBV20-1	-	TRBJ2-2	-	CSARRPNTGELFF	TGCAGTGCTAGACGACCGAACACCGGGGAGCTGTTTTTT
13	TRBV29-1	TRBD1	TRBJ1-4	-	CSVDQGADEKLFF	TGCAGCGTTGATCAGGGGGCAGATGAAAAACTGTTTTTT
16	TRBV4-3	TRBD2	TRBJ2-3	few	CASSQEIGGSTDTQYF	TGCGCCAGCAGCCAAGAAATCGGCGGGAGTACAGATACGCAGTATTTT
14	TRBV7-7	-	TRBJ2-7	few	CASSLDPLYYEQYF	TGTGCTAGCAGCTTAGATCCACTCTACTACGAGCAGTACTTC
15	TRBV10-2	-	TRBJ2-7	many	CASSESGPSLGEQYF	TGCGCCAGCAGTGAGTCCGGGCCCTCGTTGGGGGAGCAGTACTTC
14	TRBV20-1	TRBD1	TRBJ1-5	-	CSATGTVSNQPQHF	TGCAGTGCTACCGGGACAGTTAGCAATCAGCCCCAGCATTTT
11	TRBV29-1	-	TRBJ1-2	many	CSVEDRHGYTF	TGCAGCGTTGAGGACAGACATGGCTACACCTTC
10	TRBV28	-	TRBJ2-7	-	CASSAYEQYF	TGTGCCAGCAGTGCCTACGAGCAGTACTTC
14	TRBV7-2	TRBD2	TRBJ2-1	few	CASSFSGATDEQFF	TGTGCCAGCAGCTTTAGCGGGGCCACGGATGAGCAGTTCTTC
16	TRBV20-1	-	TRBJ2-1	few	CSARESSPKGNNEQFF	TGCAGTGCTAGGGAATCCAGTCCTAAGGGGAACAATGAGCAGTTCTTC